This TCR beta chain was sequenced for a study of shared clonotypes between healthy human individuals. On the study more broadly: Three plates each covered CD4 naive and memory; CD8 naive two, CD8 memory one. Study-level findings and limits: What naive subsets generally showed was a larger estimated richness than memory subsets showed.

Remarks on this clone: The antigen remains unidentified.

This CDR3 has 14 residues. Trimming took off 0 bases at V and 8 bases at J, with 14 bases between the two ends. The V gene's germline CDR1 is SGDLS and CDR2 YYNGEE. Donors were healthy HIV-negative adults without recently reported acute infections or vaccinations. Researchers ran the assay at a deep level. TCRdb keeps only in-frame clones here, not all; method: immunoSEQ multiplex PCR. The sample carries around 510,000 clones, 95% to 96% recorded once. The origin of this receptor is a woman in her twenties or thirties in good health. The chain links TRBV9 to TRBJ1-2; a possible D gene is TRBD1 (5 bases). The sequenced sample was naive CD4+ T cells sorted from blood. Subset of the sample: CD45RA+ positively selected. As DNA, the CDR3 is TGTGCCAGCAGCGTAGTCCCAGGGAGAACGGGCTACACCTTC. Translation: CASSVVPGRTGYTF.